This T cell receptor (beta chain) was profiled in a study of early T cells in non-severe SARS-CoV-2 infection (dated by TCRdb to the early 2020s). Background for the entire study: Because TCR sequencing relied on bulk RNA taken from unsorted whole blood, pairing of alpha and beta chains was not possible.

Library generation was performed with 5' RACE. The sequencer listed for this sample is NextSeq 500. To correct for sequencing error and PCR bias, the TCR library protocol tagged individual cDNA molecules with unique molecular identifiers. TCR alpha and beta chains were both sequenced, and the abundances of alpha and beta sequences in each sample were closely correlated with each other. Concerning the study's data processing: Decombinator V4 was used to annotate TCR sequences for V gene, J gene and CDR3. Expanded TCRs were defined as changing significantly between any two time points under a Poisson model with p below 0.0001. TCR abundances were normalised to the total number of TCRs sequenced in each sample and reported as counts per million. TRAV1-2 paired with TRAJ12, TRAJ20 or TRAJ33 defined MAIT TCRs, while TRAV10 paired with TRAJ18 defined iNKT TCRs. VDJdb, accessed 1 November 2021, was searched for CMV, EBV and SARS-CoV-2 annotated TCRs, excluding TCRs annotated for multiple antigens. TCRdb trimmed public reads at Q25 via fastp, called clones via MiXCR and kept in-frame beta chains. Each CDR3 protein appears once, grouped with its most common genes and DNA. The V and J calls reflect TCRdb's pipeline rather than the authors' work. For this sample there are 55,000 to 65,000 distinct CDR3 sequences; less than 15% appear just once. The top ten hold 4.1% of the sample.

This clonotype was seen a few times. It lacks a known antigen. No clone much larger than this one lies a single base away; base qualities are absent. This was a case-control study nested in a cohort of healthcare workers in London, UK, who had nasopharyngeal swab PCR tests and blood samples taken every week. Healthcare workers were recruited between 23 and 31 March 2020, during the week of the UK lockdown, and were followed weekly for up to roughly 15 weeks. General study outcomes and caveats: VDJdb matching was skewed toward anti-spike CD8 responses and likely underestimated virus-specific expansions, missing private and CD4 specificities.

Counted from cysteine to phenylalanine, this CDR3 has 14 amino acids. The read is trimmed to its CDR3 DNA, 42 bases read in frame from base 1. V trim: 4 bases; J trim: 2 bases; unmatched bases: 5. CDR1 is given as SGHAT and CDR2 as FQNNGV, both from the germline V gene. The material sequenced was whole blood, taken at baseline. This receptor chain uses TRBV11-2 and TRBJ2-7; 7 of the junction bases match TRBD2. This sequence was found in an adult who was a healthcare worker with PCR-confirmed SARS-CoV-2 infection or an uninfected control (not recorded which). The base sequence is TGTGCCAGCAGCTCAGGACTAGGACCCTACGAGCAGTACTTC. Its coded protein is CASSSGLGPYEQYF.